The source of this T cell receptor (beta chain) is a study of identical twins (dated by TCRdb to the mid-2010s). With respect to the entire study: To test whether fetal clonotypes persist, this study deep-sequenced TCR alpha and beta repertoires from monozygotic twins, from unrelated adults of various ages, and from cord blood. To rule out contamination, the twin experiments were replicated at different times with different library preparation protocols.

Every donor in the study was a healthy Caucasian. Three pairs of female monozygotic twins, all aged roughly 18 to 29 years, were included in the twin cohort. Peripheral blood mononuclear cells were used as the source from which RNA for TCR libraries was isolated. On the study overall, not on this receptor specifically: Recombination models systematically underestimated out-of-frame TCR alpha sharing in monozygotic twins but agreed with sharing between unrelated individuals. Compared with coincidental sharing between unrelated individuals, out-of-frame TCR alpha sequences shared between twins showed an excess of sequences with low generation probability. Invariant T cells such as MAIT and iNKT could partly confound zero-insertion analyses, although diverse VJ usage argued against such confounding for most clonotypes. The excess sharing between twins in beta out-of-frame sequences was weaker because fewer shared sequences reduced the signal-to-noise ratio. Fewer insertions were carried by abundant cord blood beta clonotypes, a similar but weaker trend appeared in young adult naive repertoires, and no such trend appeared in memory repertoires. Conclusions relied on cross-sectional statistical analysis, since the same donors could not be followed over many years.

The protocol used for the library was 5' RACE. The reads were generated on an Illumina HiSeq 2000. A universal primer binding site was added through template switching, and the final cDNA carried a unique molecular identifier so that TCR cDNA molecules could be counted accurately. Specific primers in the conserved constant-segment region were used to synthesize first-strand cDNA for TCR alpha and beta chains. To control for contamination, each cDNA library was double barcoded with a SMART-Mk sample barcode plus Illumina barcodes. TruSeq adapter sequences, together with Illumina sample barcodes, were added in two successive PCR steps. Sequencing of the TCR alpha and beta cDNA libraries was done on the Illumina HiSeq platform using custom primers. The original pipeline was this. Unique molecular identifiers were extracted from raw reads with MiGEC, and CDR3 positions were determined with MiXCR. Recombination models were inferred per individual with the repgenHMM and IGoR tools using an EM algorithm. Shared clonotypes were analyzed with the tcR package in R, and sharing was normalized by the product of cloneset sizes. To study raw recombination without the effects of thymic and clonal selection, out-of-frame nonproductive sequences were analyzed. TCRdb redid the processing of the public reads, applying fastp at Q25 and MiXCR, and retained in-frame beta chains. CDR3 protein sequences are deduplicated, and each keeps its most common genes and DNA. These V and J calls derive from TCRdb rather than the authors' analysis. For this sample there are over 600,000 distinct CDR3 sequences; approximately 22% appear just once. 4% to 5.5% of the sample belongs to the ten largest clones.

CDR1 ENHRY and CDR2 SYGVKD were looked up in the germline V gene. The CDR3 runs 13 residues from the cysteine to the phenylalanine. The sequence is cut down to CDR3 DNA, 39 bases in frame from base 1. At the junction V is shortened by 6 bases and J by 0 bases, with 5 bases in between. This clonotype was counted a few times. No cognate antigen has been identified for it. Per-nucleotide qualities are absent, and no much larger clonotype sits a single base away. The same data also contributed to another study, on T cells expressing NK-cell markers. The other study reports the following: In sorted CD3+CD56+NKG2C+, CD3+CD56+NKG2C- and CD3+CD56-NKG2C+ T-cell subsets from several donors, TCR beta-chain repertoires were profiled. Among the eight sequenced donors, only one was HCMV-seronegative, while the other seven were HCMV-seropositive. To restrict sorting to alphabetaTCR-expressing T cells, an anti-gammadeltaTCR antibody was added in several experiments. In several donors, the dominant CD3+CD56+NKG2C+ clonotypes were found to rank among the top 10 CD8+ clonotypes and to make up about 1.0-7.5% of CD8+ T cells. Those dominant clonotypes were again the most abundant among CD3+CD56-NKG2C+ cells in a handful of donors, at about 28.3-65%. Whether the expanded NKG2C-expressing T cell clones were specific for HCMV antigens was left unclear. The eight sequenced donors were randomly selected healthy volunteers, three men and five women. To determine HCMV serostatus, a commercial ELISA kit was used to detect HCMV-specific IgG in serum. For six donors, unsorted PBMC were also used to sequence bulk peripheral blood T-cell repertoires. MIGEC was used to demultiplex reads and group the reads by UMI, and MiTCR was used to assemble and quantify clonotypes. To exclude erroneous sequences, any TCR cDNA sequence not supported by at least two reads was discarded. The tcR package was used for downstream repertoire analysis, and clonotypes were matched across fractions by CDR3 nucleotide sequence plus V segment. VDJmatch was used to annotate antigen specificity against VDJdb, with one amino acid substitution in CDR3 allowed.

Sequenced sample: PBMCs. This receptor was identified in a woman between 18 and 30 years old in good health. In this chain, TRBV10-3 is recombined with TRBJ1-4; no D gene call is confident. This receptor has the CDR3 CAIRTTTNEKLFF. The bases are TGTGCCATCAGGACAACAACTAATGAAAAACTGTTTTTT.